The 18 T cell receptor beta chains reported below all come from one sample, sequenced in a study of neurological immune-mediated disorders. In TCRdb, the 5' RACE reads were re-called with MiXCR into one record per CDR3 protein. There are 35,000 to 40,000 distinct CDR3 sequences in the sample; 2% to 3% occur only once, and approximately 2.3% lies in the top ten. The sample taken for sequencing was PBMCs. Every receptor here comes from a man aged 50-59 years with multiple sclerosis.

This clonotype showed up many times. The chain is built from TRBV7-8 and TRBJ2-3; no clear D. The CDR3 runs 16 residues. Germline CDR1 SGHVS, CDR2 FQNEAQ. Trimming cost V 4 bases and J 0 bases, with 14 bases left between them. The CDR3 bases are TGTGCCAGCAGCTCTGGAGCTTCGTTAAGCACAGATACGCAGTATTTT. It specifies CASSSGASLSTDTQYF.

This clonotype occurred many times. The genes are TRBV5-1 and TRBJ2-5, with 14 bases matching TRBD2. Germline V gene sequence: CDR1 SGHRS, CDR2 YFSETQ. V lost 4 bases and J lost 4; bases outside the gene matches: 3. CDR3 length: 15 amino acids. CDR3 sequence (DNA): TGCGCCAGCAGCCCGACTAGCGGGGGGGGAGAGACCCAGTACTTC. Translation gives CASSPTSGGGETQYF.

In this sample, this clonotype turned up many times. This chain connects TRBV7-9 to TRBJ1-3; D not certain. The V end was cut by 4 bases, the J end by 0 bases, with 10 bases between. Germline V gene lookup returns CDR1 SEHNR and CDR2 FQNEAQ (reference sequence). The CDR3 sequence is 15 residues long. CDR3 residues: CASSWHVPSGNTIYF. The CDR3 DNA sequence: TGTGCCAGCAGCTGGCACGTTCCCTCTGGAAACACCATATATTTT.

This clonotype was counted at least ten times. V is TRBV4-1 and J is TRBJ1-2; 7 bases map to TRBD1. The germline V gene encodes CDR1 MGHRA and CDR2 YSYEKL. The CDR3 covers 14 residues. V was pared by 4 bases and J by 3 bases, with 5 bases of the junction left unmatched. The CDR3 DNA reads TGCGCCAGCAGCCCTACCGGACAGGACTATGGCTACACCTTC. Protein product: CASSPTGQDYGYTF.

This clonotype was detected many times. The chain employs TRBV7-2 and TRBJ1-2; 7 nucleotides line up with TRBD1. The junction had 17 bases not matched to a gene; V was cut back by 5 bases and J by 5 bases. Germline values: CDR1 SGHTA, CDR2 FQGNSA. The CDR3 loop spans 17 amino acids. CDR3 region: CASSVRAQQGPGYGYTF. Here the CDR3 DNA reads TGTGCCAGCAGCGTCCGCGCCCAACAGGGGCCTGGGTATGGCTACACCTTC.

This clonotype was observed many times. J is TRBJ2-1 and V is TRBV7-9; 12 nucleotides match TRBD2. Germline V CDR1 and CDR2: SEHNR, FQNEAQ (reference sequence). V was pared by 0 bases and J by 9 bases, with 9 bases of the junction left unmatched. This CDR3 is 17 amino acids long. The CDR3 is CASSLASLAGGPTEQFF. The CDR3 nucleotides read TGTGCCAGCAGCTTAGCGTCACTAGCGGGGGGCCCCACTGAGCAGTTCTTC.

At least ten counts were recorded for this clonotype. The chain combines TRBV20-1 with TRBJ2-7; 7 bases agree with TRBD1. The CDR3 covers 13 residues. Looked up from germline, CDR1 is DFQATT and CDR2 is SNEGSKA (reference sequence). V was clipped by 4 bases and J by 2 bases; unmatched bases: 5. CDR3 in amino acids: CSAKQGLAYEQYF. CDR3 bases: TGCAGTGCTAAACAGGGGCTGGCCTACGAGCAGTACTTC.

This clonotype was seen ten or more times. The CDR3 here is CASSLETRDREQYF. The CDR3 DNA reads as TGCGCCAGCAGCTTGGAAACACGAGACAGGGAGCAGTACTTC. The chain recombines TRBV5-1 with TRBJ2-7; tentatively, D is TRBD1 (6 bases). V lost 0 bases to trimming and J lost 7 bases, with 14 bases between them. The CDR3 extends over 14 amino acids. CDR1 SGHRS and CDR2 YFSETQ come from the germline V gene.

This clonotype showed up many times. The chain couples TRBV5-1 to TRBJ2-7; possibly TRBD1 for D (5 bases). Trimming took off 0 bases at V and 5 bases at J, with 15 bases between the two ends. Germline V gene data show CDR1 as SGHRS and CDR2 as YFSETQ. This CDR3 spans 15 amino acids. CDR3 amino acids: CASSLEGFRWDEQYF. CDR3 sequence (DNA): TGCGCCAGCAGCTTGGAGGGGTTTAGGTGGGACGAGCAGTACTTC.

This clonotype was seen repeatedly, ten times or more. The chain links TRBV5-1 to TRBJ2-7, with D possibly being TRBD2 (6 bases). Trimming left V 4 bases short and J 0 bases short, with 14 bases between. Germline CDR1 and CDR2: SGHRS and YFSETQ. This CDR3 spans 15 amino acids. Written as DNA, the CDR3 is TGCGCCAGCAGCGGCCTTGGGGGGAGCTCCTACGAGCAGTACTTC. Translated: CASSGLGGSSYEQYF.

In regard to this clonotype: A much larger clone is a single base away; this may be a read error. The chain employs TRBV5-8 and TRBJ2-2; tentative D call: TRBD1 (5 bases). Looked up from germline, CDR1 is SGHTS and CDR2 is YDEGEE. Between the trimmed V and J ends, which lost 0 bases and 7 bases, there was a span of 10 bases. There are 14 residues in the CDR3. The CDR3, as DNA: TGTGCCAGCAGCTTGGGGAAGGGGCACGGGGAGCTGTTTTTT. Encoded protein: CASSLGKGHGELFF.

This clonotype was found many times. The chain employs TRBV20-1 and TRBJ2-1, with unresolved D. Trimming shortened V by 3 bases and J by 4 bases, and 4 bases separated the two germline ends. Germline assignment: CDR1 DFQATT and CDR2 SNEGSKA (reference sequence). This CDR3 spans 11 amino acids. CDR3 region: CSARGYNEQFF. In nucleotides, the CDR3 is TGCAGTGCTAGGGGATACAATGAGCAGTTCTTC.

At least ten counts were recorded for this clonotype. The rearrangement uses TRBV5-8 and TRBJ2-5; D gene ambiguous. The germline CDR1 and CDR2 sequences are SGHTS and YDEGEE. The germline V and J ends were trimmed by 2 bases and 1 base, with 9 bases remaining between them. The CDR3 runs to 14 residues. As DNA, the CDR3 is TGTGCCAGCAGCTTCCAGCTGGGCCAAGAGACCCAGTACTTC. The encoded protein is CASSFQLGQETQYF.

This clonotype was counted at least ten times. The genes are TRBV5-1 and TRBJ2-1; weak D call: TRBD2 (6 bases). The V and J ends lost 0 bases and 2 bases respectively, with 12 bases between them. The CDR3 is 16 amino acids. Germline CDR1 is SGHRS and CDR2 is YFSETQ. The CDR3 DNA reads TGCGCCAGCAGCTTGGAGGCGGGGCAAGCCTACAATGAGCAGTTCTTC. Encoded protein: CASSLEAGQAYNEQFF.

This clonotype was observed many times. Here the CDR3 reads CASSPMLAASSYEQYF. The CDR3 DNA sequence: TGCGCCAGCAGCCCAATGCTGGCGGCCAGTTCCTACGAGCAGTACTTC. V gene TRBV5-1 combines with J gene TRBJ2-7, with D unresolved. The ends were cut back, 4 bases at V and 1 base at J, with 18 bases in the middle. Germline CDR1 is SGHRS and CDR2 is YFSETQ. The CDR3 extends over 16 amino acids.

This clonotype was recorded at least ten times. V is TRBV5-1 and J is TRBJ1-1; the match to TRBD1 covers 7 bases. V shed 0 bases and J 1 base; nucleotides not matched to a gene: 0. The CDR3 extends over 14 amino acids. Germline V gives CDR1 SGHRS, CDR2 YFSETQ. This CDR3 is CASSLGTGNTEAFF. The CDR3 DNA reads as TGCGCCAGCAGCTTGGGGACAGGGAACACTGAAGCTTTCTTT.

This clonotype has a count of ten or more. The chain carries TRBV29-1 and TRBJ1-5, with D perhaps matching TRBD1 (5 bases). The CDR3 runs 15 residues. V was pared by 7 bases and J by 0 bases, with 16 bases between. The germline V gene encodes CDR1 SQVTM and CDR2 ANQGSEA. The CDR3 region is CSAALTADSNQPQHF. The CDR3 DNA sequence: TGCAGCGCCGCCTTGACAGCGGATAGCAATCAGCCCCAGCATTTT.

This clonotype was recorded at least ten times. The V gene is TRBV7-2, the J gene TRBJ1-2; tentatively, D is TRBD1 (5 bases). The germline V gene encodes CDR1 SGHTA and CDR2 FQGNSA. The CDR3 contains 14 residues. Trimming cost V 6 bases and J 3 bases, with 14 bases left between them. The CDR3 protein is CASSHNLGDYGYTF. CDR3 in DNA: TGTGCCAGCAGTCACAACTTGGGGGACTATGGCTACACCTTC.